These T cell receptor beta chains were read from a single sample in a study of molecular identifiers for immune sequencing clone quantification. A single record per CDR3 protein comes from TCRdb applying MiXCR to the PCR reads. This sample has hundreds of thousands of distinct CDR3 sequences, with 25% found just once. Sequences were obtained from naive CD8+ T cells from blood, with Jurkat cell RNA spiked in. The origin of the receptors is a human donor in good health. Some libraries in this study had Jurkat cell RNA spiked in. Both conserved end residues are part of each CDR3. A D gene is named only where the DNA matches it firmly. Clone size, where shown, is once, few, many, or a class for clones that have expanded.

size	D	V	J	CDR3	DNA
many	TRBD1	TRBV20-1	TRBJ2-7	CSAGEVGQAHEQYF	TGCAGTGCAGGGGAGGTGGGACAGGCACACGAGCAGTACTTC
many	TRBD1	TRBV27	TRBJ2-7	CASSTRDRVSYEQYF	TGTGCCAGCAGTACTCGGGACAGGGTGTCCTACGAGCAGTACTTC
few	.	TRBV4-3	TRBJ2-5	CASSQDRNMRETQYF	TGCGCCAGCAGCCAAGATCGGAATATGAGAGAGACCCAGTACTTC
.	TRBD1	TRBV4-3	TRBJ1-1	CASSHYLPGQGMDTEAFF	TGCGCCAGCAGCCACTACCTTCCGGGACAGGGGATGGACACTGAAGCTTTCTTT
.	.	TRBV6-5	TRBJ1-2	CASSLFPGMDGYTF	TGTGCCAGCAGTTTATTTCCAGGGATGGATGGCTACACCTTC
.	TRBD1	TRBV7-8	TRBJ1-5	CASSLFWDREYQPQHF	TGTGCCAGCAGCTTATTTTGGGACAGGGAGTATCAGCCCCAGCATTTT
.	.	TRBV30	TRBJ2-7	CAWSNRYYEQYF	TGTGCCTGGAGTAACAGATATTACGAGCAGTACTTC
.	TRBD2	TRBV9	TRBJ2-5	CASSHDGRAGETQYF	TGTGCCAGCAGCCATGACGGGAGGGCAGGAGAGACCCAGTACTTC
few	TRBD1	TRBV11-2	TRBJ1-1	CASSTRAGGWDTEAFF	TGTGCCAGCAGCACTAGGGCAGGGGGCTGGGACACTGAAGCTTTCTTT
many	TRBD1	TRBV6-5	TRBJ2-7	CASRTGTGLHEQYF	TGTGCCAGCAGAACCGGGACAGGGCTCCACGAGCAGTACTTC
few	.	TRBV7-2	TRBJ2-7	CASSPRGADLSYEQYF	TGTGCCAGCAGCCCTCGGGGTGCGGACCTCTCCTACGAGCAGTACTTC
few	TRBD2	TRBV7-2	TRBJ2-7	CASSWGLAGDEQYF	TGTGCCAGCAGCTGGGGACTAGCGGGAGACGAGCAGTACTTC
few	.	TRBV20-1	TRBJ2-5	CSARGLVEETQYF	TGCAGTGCCCGAGGGCTAGTGGAGGAGACCCAGTACTTC
many	TRBD1	TRBV11-2	TRBJ2-6	CASSFPTRGLGANVLTF	TGTGCCAGCAGCTTTCCCACGAGGGGGCTCGGGGCCAACGTCCTGACTTTC
few	.	TRBV19	TRBJ2-7	CASIDTLAGEQYF	TGTGCCAGTATTGATACGTTAGCAGGCGAGCAGTACTTC
few	.	TRBV4-3	TRBJ2-1	CASSQGLPTYNEQFF	TGCGCCAGCAGCCAAGGGCTTCCAACCTACAATGAGCAGTTCTTC
many	TRBD1	TRBV30	TRBJ2-7	CAWSLGQGAYEQYF	TGTGCCTGGTCCCTGGGGCAGGGGGCCTACGAGCAGTACTTC
many	.	TRBV4-3	TRBJ2-7	CAISRDRGSEQYF	TGCGCCATCTCGAGAGACAGAGGGTCTGAGCAGTACTTC
.	.	TRBV20-1	TRBJ2-1	CSARVPTGNEQFF	TGCAGTGCTAGAGTCCCCACCGGGAATGAGCAGTTCTTC
many	.	TRBV6-5	TRBJ1-1	CASSYSGTSRTEAFF	TGTGCCAGCAGTTACTCGGGGACGAGCAGGACTGAAGCTTTCTTT
many	.	TRBV12-3/TRBV12-4	TRBJ2-7	CASSPGTGKEQYF	TGTGCCAGCAGTCCCGGTACAGGGAAGGAGCAGTACTTC
.	.	TRBV6-6	TRBJ2-1	CASSYSGGAYDEQFF	TGTGCCAGCAGTTACTCCGGGGGCGCCTACGATGAGCAGTTCTTC
.	TRBD2	TRBV10-3	TRBJ2-6	CAISEGLAVGSGANVLTF	TGTGCCATCAGTGAAGGGCTAGCGGTAGGCTCTGGGGCCAACGTCCTGACTTTC
.	TRBD2	TRBV6-1	TRBJ2-5	CASRESWVAGVGETQYF	TGTGCCAGCAGGGAATCATGGGTAGCGGGAGTCGGCGAGACCCAGTACTTC
few	.	TRBV4-1	TRBJ2-2	CASSQEKRATGELFF	TGCGCCAGCAGCCAGGAGAAGAGGGCCACCGGGGAGCTGTTTTTT
.	.	TRBV4-3	TRBJ2-7	CASSPTGSNEQYF	TGCGCCAGCAGCCCCACAGGGTCCAACGAGCAGTACTTC
.	TRBD2	TRBV7-2	TRBJ2-1	CASSLQREAVEQFF	TGTGCCAGCAGCTTACAGCGGGAGGCGGTTGAGCAGTTCTTC
.	.	TRBV11-2	TRBJ2-1	CASSLAPAGNYEQFF	TGTGCCAGCAGCTTAGCGCCGGCCGGGAACTATGAGCAGTTCTTC
many	.	TRBV12-3/TRBV12-4	TRBJ2-3	CASNPSLTDTQYF	TGTGCCAGCAATCCTAGCCTCACAGATACGCAGTATTTT
few	.	TRBV7-6	TRBJ2-7	CASSLDRPYEQYF	TGTGCCAGCAGCTTAGACAGACCCTACGAGCAGTACTTC
.	.	TRBV9	TRBJ2-1	CASSVAGNLYNEQFF	TGTGCCAGCAGCGTAGCGGGGAACCTCTACAATGAGCAGTTCTTC
many	.	TRBV7-9	TRBJ2-5	CASSPARTPLEGTQYF	TGTGCCAGCAGCCCGGCCCGGACGCCCCTAGAAGGGACCCAGTACTTC
many	TRBD2	TRBV20-1	TRBJ2-7	CSAAKRGGRFYEQYF	TGCAGTGCCGCAAAAAGGGGCGGGAGATTTTACGAGCAGTACTTC
few	TRBD2	TRBV11-2	TRBJ2-1	CASSKGLADEQFF	TGTGCCAGCAGCAAGGGACTAGCGGATGAGCAGTTCTTC
many	.	TRBV27	TRBJ2-7	CASSLTGTSTYEQYF	TGTGCCAGCAGTCTGACCGGGACGTCGACCTACGAGCAGTACTTC
.	.	TRBV15	TRBJ2-5	CVTSRVFTDQATQYF	TGTGTCACCAGCCGAGTTTTCACAGACCAAGCGACCCAGTACTTC
many	TRBD2	TRBV12-3/TRBV12-4	TRBJ2-3	CASSPTIAGGGADTQYF	TGTGCCAGCAGCCCCACTATAGCGGGAGGCGGTGCAGATACGCAGTATTTT
many	.	TRBV11-2	TRBJ2-1	CASSSTSHNEQFF	TGTGCCAGCAGCTCGACTAGTCACAATGAGCAGTTCTTC
many	.	TRBV7-2	TRBJ1-5	CASSYDDNSNQPQHF	TGTGCCAGCAGCTACGATGACAATAGCAATCAGCCCCAGCATTTT
few	TRBD2	TRBV7-3	TRBJ2-1	CASSPQAGGSRNGQFF	TGTGCCAGCAGCCCCCAAGCGGGAGGAAGTCGCAATGGGCAGTTCTTC
.	.	TRBV28	TRBJ1-5	CASSLARFIQPQHF	TGTGCCAGCAGTTTAGCCAGGTTTATTCAGCCCCAGCATTTT
.	TRBD1	TRBV20-1	TRBJ1-2	CSARDPDRGAGYTF	TGCAGTGCTAGAGACCCCGACAGGGGAGCTGGCTACACCTTC
.	.	TRBV27	TRBJ2-3	CASTNARPPCASTDTQYF	TGTGCCAGCACCAACGCCAGGCCACCCTGTGCTAGCACAGATACGCAGTATTTT
few	.	TRBV10-1	TRBJ2-7	CASSEQTQGDEQYF	TGCGCCAGCAGTGAGCAGACCCAAGGGGACGAGCAGTACTTC
few	.	TRBV24-1	TRBJ2-2	CATSAYNAGELFF	TGTGCCACCAGCGCATATAACGCCGGGGAGCTGTTTTTT
.	.	TRBV19	TRBJ1-1	CASSTPGLRDTEAFF	TGTGCCAGTAGTACCCCGGGACTCCGAGACACTGAAGCTTTCTTT
few	.	TRBV9	TRBJ2-5	CASSVYDQETQCF	TGTGCCAGCAGCGTTTATGATCAAGAGACCCAGTGCTTC
.	.	TRBV7-2	TRBJ1-3	CASTWGLRGNTIYF	TGTGCCAGCACCTGGGGACTGAGAGGAAACACCATATATTTT
many	TRBD2	TRBV4-2	TRBJ2-7	CASSQTGTSSYEQYF	TGTGCCAGCAGCCAAACCGGGACTAGCTCCTACGAGCAGTACTTC
few	TRBD2	TRBV7-3	TRBJ2-3	CASSPGLAGWTDTQYF	TGTGCCAGCAGCCCGGGACTAGCGGGATGGACAGATACGCAGTATTTT
.	TRBD1	TRBV7-6	TRBJ1-1	CASSVTGGSTEAFF	TGTGCCAGCAGCGTGACAGGGGGAAGCACTGAAGCTTTCTTT